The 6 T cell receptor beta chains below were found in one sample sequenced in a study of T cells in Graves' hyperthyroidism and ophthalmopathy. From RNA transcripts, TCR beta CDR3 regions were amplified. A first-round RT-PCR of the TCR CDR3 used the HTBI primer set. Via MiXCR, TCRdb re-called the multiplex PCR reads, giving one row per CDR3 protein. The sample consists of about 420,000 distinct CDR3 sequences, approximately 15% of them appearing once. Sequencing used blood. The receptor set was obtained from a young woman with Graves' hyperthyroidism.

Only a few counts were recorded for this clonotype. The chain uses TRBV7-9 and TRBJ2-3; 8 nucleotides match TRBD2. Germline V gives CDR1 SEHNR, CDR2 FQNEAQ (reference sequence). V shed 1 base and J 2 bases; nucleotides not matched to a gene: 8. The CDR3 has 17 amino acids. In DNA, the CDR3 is TGTGCCAGCAGCTTAGTTCCCACGGGGGGGATCACAGATACGCAGTATTTT. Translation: CASSLVPTGGITDTQYF.

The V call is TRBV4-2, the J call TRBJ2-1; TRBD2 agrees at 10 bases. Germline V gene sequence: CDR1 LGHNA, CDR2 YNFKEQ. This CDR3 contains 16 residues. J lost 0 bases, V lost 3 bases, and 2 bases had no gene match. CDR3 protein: CASSQVAGGSYNEQFF. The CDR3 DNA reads TGTGCCAGCAGCCAGGTAGCGGGGGGCTCCTACAATGAGCAGTTCTTC.

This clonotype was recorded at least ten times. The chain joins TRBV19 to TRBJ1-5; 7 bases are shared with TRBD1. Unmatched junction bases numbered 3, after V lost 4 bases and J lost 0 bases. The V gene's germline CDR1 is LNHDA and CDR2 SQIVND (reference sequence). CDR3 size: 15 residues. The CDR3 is CASSRQGDSNQPQHF. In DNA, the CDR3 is TGTGCCAGTAGTAGACAGGGCGATAGCAATCAGCCCCAGCATTTT.

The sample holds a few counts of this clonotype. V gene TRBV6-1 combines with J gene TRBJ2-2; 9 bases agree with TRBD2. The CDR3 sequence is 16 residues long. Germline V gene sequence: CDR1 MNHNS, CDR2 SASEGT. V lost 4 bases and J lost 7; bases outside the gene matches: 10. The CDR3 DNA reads TGTGCCAGCAGTGTGAGTAGCGGGGGAGCGAGCGGGGAGCTGTTTTTT. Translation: CASSVSSGGASGELFF.

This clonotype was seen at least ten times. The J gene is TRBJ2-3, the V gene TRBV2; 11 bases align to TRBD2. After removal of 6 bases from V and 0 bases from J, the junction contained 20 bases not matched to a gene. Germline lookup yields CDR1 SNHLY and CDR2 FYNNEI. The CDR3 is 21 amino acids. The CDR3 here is CASSVPLAGGREPTSTDTQYF. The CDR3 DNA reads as TGTGCCAGCAGCGTACCCCTAGCGGGGGGCCGGGAACCAACTAGCACAGATACGCAGTATTTT.

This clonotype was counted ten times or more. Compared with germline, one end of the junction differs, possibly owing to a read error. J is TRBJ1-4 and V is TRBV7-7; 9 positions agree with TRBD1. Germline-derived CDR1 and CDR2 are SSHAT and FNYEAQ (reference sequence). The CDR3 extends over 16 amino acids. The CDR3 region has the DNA TGTGCTAGCAGCTTCCCACGGGACAGGGTTCAAAGGAAACTGTTTTTT. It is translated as CASSFPRDRVQRKLFF.